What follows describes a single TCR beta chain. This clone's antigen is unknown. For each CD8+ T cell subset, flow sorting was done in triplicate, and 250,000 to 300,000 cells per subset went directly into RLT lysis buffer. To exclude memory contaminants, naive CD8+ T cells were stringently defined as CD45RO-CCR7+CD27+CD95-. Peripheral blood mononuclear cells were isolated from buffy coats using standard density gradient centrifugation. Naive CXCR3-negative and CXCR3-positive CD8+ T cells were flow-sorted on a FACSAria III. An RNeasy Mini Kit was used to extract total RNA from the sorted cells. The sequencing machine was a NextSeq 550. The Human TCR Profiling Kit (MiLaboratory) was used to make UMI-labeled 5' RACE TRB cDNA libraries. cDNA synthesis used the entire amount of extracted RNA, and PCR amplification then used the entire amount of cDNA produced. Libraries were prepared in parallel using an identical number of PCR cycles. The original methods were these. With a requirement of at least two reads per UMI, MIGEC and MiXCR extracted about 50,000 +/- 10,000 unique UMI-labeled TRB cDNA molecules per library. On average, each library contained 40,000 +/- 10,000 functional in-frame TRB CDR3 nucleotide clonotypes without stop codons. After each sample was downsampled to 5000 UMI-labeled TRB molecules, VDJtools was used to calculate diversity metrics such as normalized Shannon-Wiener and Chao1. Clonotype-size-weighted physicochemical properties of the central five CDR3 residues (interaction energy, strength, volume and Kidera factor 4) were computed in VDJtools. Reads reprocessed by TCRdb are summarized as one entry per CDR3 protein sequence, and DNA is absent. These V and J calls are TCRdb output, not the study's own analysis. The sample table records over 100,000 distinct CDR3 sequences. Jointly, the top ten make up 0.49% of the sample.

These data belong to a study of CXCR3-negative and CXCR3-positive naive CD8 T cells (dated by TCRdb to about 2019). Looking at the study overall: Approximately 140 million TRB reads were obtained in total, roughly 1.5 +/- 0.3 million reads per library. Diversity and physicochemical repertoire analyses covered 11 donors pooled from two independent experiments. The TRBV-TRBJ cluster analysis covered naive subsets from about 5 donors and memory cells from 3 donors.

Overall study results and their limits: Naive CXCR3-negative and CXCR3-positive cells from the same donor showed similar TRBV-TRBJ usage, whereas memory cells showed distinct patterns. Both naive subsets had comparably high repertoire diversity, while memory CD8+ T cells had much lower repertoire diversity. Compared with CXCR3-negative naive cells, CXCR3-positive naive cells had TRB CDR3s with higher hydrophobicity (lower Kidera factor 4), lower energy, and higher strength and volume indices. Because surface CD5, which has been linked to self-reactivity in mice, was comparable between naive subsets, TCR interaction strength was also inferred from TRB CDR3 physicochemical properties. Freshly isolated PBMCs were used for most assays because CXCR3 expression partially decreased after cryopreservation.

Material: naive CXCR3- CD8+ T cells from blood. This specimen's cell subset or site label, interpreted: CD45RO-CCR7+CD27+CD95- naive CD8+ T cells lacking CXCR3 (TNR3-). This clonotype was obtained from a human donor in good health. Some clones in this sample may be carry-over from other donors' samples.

This receptor carries the CDR3 CASSLRGQLYNEQFF. The chain couples TRBV27 to TRBJ2-1; lacking DNA, the TRBD1 call made by TCRdb goes unchecked. The CDR3 sequence holds 15 residues, the cysteine and phenylalanine included. The protein alone is recorded here. CDR1 and CDR2, looked up from the germline V gene (reference sequence), are MNHEY and SMNVEV.